Listed below are T cell receptor beta chains from one sample, sequenced in a study of shared clonotypes between healthy human individuals. The assay was immunoSEQ multiplex PCR, and TCRdb's table has in-frame clones only and misses some. Here the sample spans fewer than 1.6 million clones, approximately 98.5% being singletons. The specimen was naive CD4+ T cells sorted from blood. The receptors were sampled from a man aged 25 to 45 in good health. Both conserved end residues are part of each CDR3. The D gene is left open where the match is weak. The size of a clone is reported for some rows only, either as once, few or many, or as a class for expanded clones.

abundance	v_gene	d_gene	j_gene	CDR3aa	CDR3nt
.	TRBV27	.	TRBJ2-5	CASSLSFGTAEETQYF	TGTGCCAGCAGTTTATCTTTTGGGACCGCCGAAGAGACCCAGTACTTC
.	TRBV28	.	TRBJ1-2	CASSLRDLNYGYTF	TGTGCCAGCAGTCTCCGGGACCTTAACTATGGCTACACCTTC
.	TRBV6-5	.	TRBJ2-1	CASSRGPYNEQFF	TGTGCCAGCAGTCGAGGCCCCTACAATGAGCAGTTCTTC
.	TRBV2	TRBD1	TRBJ1-5	CASSVSGDRRNQPQHF	TGTGCCAGCAGCGTATCTGGGGACAGGCGTAATCAGCCCCAGCATTTT
.	TRBV6-1	.	TRBJ2-1	CASSEVSFYNEQFF	TGTGCCAGCAGTGAAGTTTCTTTCTACAATGAGCAGTTCTTC
.	TRBV9	TRBD2	TRBJ2-1	CASSGGMGLAGGGSYNEQFF	TGTGCCAGCAGCGGTGGAATGGGACTAGCGGGAGGAGGGTCCTACAATGAGCAGTTCTTC
.	TRBV11-2	.	TRBJ2-7	CASSILMRAYEQYF	TGTGCCAGCAGCATTTTGATGAGGGCTTACGAGCAGTACTTC
.	TRBV30	.	TRBJ1-3	CAWSVGRTGNTIYF	TGTGCCTGGAGTGTAGGCAGAACTGGAAACACCATATATTTT
.	TRBV7-9	.	TRBJ2-5	CASSPPGRPETQYF	TGTGCCAGCAGCCCCCCAGGAAGACCGGAGACCCAGTACTTC
.	TRBV10-1	.	TRBJ2-7	CASSEGSYEQYF	TGCGCCAGCAGTGAGGGGAGTTACGAGCAGTACTTC
once	TRBV7-2	TRBD1	TRBJ1-5	CASSEEGAVGYQPQHF	TGTGCCAGCAGCGAAGAGGGGGCGGTTGGATATCAGCCCCAGCATTTT
.	TRBV7-2	.	TRBJ2-5	CASSQVRGQETQYF	TGTGCCAGCAGCCAGGTCAGGGGCCAAGAGACCCAGTACTTC
.	TRBV14	.	TRBJ1-2	CASSQDLPALGGYTF	TGTGCCAGCAGCCAAGACCTCCCAGCGTTGGGTGGCTACACCTTC
.	TRBV27	.	TRBJ2-4	CASSPPTVGLAKNIQYF	TGTGCCAGCAGTCCTCCCACGGTCGGGCTAGCCAAAAACATTCAGTACTTC
.	TRBV10-3	.	TRBJ2-3	CAISGTTDTQYF	TGTGCCATCAGTGGTACCACAGATACGCAGTATTTT
.	TRBV6-1	TRBD2	TRBJ2-7	CASINAGGFHEQYF	TGTGCCAGCATCAACGCGGGAGGTTTCCACGAGCAGTACTTC
.	TRBV5-6	.	TRBJ2-7	CASSLASLGNEQYF	TGTGCCAGCAGCTTAGCCTCATTAGGAAACGAGCAGTACTTC
.	TRBV6-1	TRBD2	TRBJ2-3	CASSERLGSGRPSRTDTQYF	TGTGCCAGCAGTGAAAGGCTAGGTAGCGGGAGGCCAAGCCGCACAGATACGCAGTATTTT
.	TRBV2	.	TRBJ1-1	CASSGRTRTEAFF	TGTGCCAGCAGTGGGAGAACACGCACTGAAGCTTTCTTT
once	TRBV2	TRBD2	TRBJ2-3	CASGLAGTDTQYF	TGTGCCAGTGGACTAGCGGGGACAGATACGCAGTATTTT
.	TRBV5-1	.	TRBJ2-1	CASSLAPNYNEQFF	TGCGCCAGCAGCTTGGCACCGAACTACAATGAGCAGTTCTTC
.	TRBV27	.	TRBJ1-1	CASSYLGGTEAFF	TGTGCCAGCAGTTATTTGGGGGGCACTGAAGCTTTCTTT
.	TRBV7-3	.	TRBJ2-5	CASSPGNQETQYF	TGTGCCAGCAGCCCGGGTAACCAAGAGACCCAGTACTTC
.	TRBV7-2	.	TRBJ2-1	CASSYDGSTYNEQFF	TGTGCCAGCAGCTATGACGGGTCAACCTACAATGAGCAGTTCTTC
.	TRBV27	TRBD1	TRBJ1-5	CASSLSRAGGRYSNQPQHF	TGTGCCAGCAGTTTATCGCGGGCAGGGGGCAGGTATAGCAATCAGCCCCAGCATTTT
.	TRBV6-5	TRBD2	TRBJ2-4	CASSYVGGGGRNIQYF	TGTGCCAGCAGTTACGTCGGGGGGGGAGGTAGAAACATTCAGTACTTC
once	TRBV18	TRBD2	TRBJ2-5	CASSPPEPSGIQETQYF	TGTGCCAGCTCACCACCTGAGCCTAGCGGAATTCAAGAGACCCAGTACTTC
.	TRBV7-2	.	TRBJ2-7	CASSLLIWRDGYEQYF	TGTGCCAGCAGCTTACTGATTTGGAGAGACGGCTACGAGCAGTACTTC
once	TRBV5-4	.	TRBJ2-5	CASSLGRFQETQYF	TGTGCCAGCAGCTTGGGGCGGTTCCAAGAGACCCAGTACTTC
.	TRBV5-5	TRBD1	TRBJ2-3	CASSSRQGAPTDTQYF	TGTGCCAGCAGCTCCCGACAGGGGGCGCCTACAGATACGCAGTATTTT
.	TRBV7-8	.	TRBJ2-7	CASSLEGWYEQYF	TGTGCCAGCAGCTTAGAGGGCTGGTACGAGCAGTACTTC
.	TRBV9	.	TRBJ1-2	CASSAGDGYTF	TGTGCCAGCAGCGCTGGGGATGGCTACACCTTC
.	TRBV28	.	TRBJ2-5	CASSSRSETQYF	TGTGCCAGCAGTTCCCGCAGTGAGACCCAGTACTTC
once	TRBV28	.	TRBJ2-7	CASSPWLLAYEQYF	TGTGCCAGCAGTCCATGGTTACTAGCATACGAGCAGTACTTC
.	TRBV9	TRBD2	TRBJ2-3	CASSVTSGSSRDTQYF	TGTGCCAGCAGCGTAACCAGCGGGAGTTCGCGTGATACGCAGTATTTT
.	TRBV2	TRBD1	TRBJ1-1	CASTRDRGRTEAFF	TGTGCCAGCACCAGAGACAGGGGGCGAACTGAAGCTTTCTTT
.	TRBV7-9	.	TRBJ1-2	CASSLAGREDGYTF	TGTGCCAGCAGCTTAGCGGGGCGAGAGGATGGCTACACCTTC
.	TRBV6-1	TRBD1	TRBJ1-2	CASSEMGQGDGYTF	TGTGCCAGCAGTGAAATGGGACAGGGGGATGGCTACACCTTC
.	TRBV9	.	TRBJ2-1	CASSVVPPGTSSYNEQFF	TGTGCCAGCAGCGTAGTCCCTCCCGGGACAAGCTCCTACAATGAGCAGTTCTTC
.	TRBV5-6	TRBD2	TRBJ2-5	CASRESGNWETQYF	TGTGCCAGCAGAGAGAGCGGGAATTGGGAGACCCAGTACTTC
.	TRBV5-1	.	TRBJ1-3	CASSWSPGTHNSGNTIYF	TGCGCCAGCAGTTGGTCCCCCGGGACACACAACTCTGGAAACACCATATATTTT
.	TRBV19	.	TRBJ2-3	CASSLGGGTDTQYF	TGTGCCAGTAGTCTGGGGGGCGGCACAGATACGCAGTATTTT
once	TRBV7-9	.	TRBJ1-3	CASSLAGYSGNTIYF	TGTGCCAGCAGCTTAGCAGGTTACTCTGGAAACACCATATATTTT
.	TRBV5-4	TRBD1	TRBJ2-1	CASSLVGGQGKNEQFF	TGTGCCAGCAGCTTGGTTGGGGGACAGGGGAAGAATGAGCAGTTCTTC
.	TRBV15	TRBD1	TRBJ1-1	CATSRDKGAGRAFF	TGTGCCACCAGCAGAGATAAGGGGGCAGGAAGAGCTTTCTTT